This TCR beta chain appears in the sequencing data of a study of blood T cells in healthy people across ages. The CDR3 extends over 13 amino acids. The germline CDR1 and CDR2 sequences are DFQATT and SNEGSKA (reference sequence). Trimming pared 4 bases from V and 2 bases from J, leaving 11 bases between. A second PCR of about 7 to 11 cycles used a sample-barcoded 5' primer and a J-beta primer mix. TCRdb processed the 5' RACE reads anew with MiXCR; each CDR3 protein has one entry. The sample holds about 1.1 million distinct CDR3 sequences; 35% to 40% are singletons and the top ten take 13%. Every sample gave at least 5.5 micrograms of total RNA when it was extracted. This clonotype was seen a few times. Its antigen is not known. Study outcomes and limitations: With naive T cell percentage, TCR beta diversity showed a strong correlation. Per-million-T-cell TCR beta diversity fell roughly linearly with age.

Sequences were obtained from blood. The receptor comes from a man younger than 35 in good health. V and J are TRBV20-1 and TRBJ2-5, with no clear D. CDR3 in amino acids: CSANPSVQETQYF. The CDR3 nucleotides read TGCAGTGCTAACCCCAGCGTACAAGAGACCCAGTACTTC.